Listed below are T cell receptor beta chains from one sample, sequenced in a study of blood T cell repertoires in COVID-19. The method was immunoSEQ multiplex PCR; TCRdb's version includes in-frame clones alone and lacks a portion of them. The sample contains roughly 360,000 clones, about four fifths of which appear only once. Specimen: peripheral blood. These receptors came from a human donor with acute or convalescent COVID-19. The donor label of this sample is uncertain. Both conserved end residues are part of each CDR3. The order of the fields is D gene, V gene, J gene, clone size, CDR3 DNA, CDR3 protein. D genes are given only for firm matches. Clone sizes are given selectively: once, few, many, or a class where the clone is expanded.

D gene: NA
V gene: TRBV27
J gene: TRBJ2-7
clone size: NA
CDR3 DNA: TGTGCCAGCAGTATACGGACTGGCCTCTCCTACGAGCAGTACTTC
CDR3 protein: CASSIRTGLSYEQYF

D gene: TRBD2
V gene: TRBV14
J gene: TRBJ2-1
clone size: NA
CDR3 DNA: TGTGCCAGCAGCCAACTAGCGGGGGGATCCTACAATGAGCAGTTCTTC
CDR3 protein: CASSQLAGGSYNEQFF

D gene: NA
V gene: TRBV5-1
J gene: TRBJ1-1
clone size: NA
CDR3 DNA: TGCGCCAGCAGCGGAACAGGTGGATATTTGAACACTGAAGCTTTCTTT
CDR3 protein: CASSGTGGYLNTEAFF

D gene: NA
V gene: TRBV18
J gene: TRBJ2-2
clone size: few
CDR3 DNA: TGTGCCAGCTCACCACCGTCAGTGTCAGGGGCCACCGGGGAGCTGTTTTTT
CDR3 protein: CASSPPSVSGATGELFF

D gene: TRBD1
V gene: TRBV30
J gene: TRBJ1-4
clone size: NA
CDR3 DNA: TGTGCCTGGAGTGTAAGAGTTGGACAGGGGGCGAATTTTGCGGAAAAACTGTTTTTT
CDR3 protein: CAWSVRVGQGANFAEKLFF

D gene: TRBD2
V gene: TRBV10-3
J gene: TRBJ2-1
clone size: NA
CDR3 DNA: TGTGCCATCAGTCCTCCTAGCGGGATGCACAATGAGCAGTTCTTC
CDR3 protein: CAISPPSGMHNEQFF

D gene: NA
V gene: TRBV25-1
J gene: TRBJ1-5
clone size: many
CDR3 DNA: TGTGCCAGCAGTAAATCACAGGGAAATCAGCCCCAGCATTTT
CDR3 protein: CASSKSQGNQPQHF

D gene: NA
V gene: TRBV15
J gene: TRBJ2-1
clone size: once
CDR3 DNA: TGTGCCACCAGCAGAGATGGCCTAGCGCGTGGGGATGAGCAGTTCTTC
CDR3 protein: CATSRDGLARGDEQFF

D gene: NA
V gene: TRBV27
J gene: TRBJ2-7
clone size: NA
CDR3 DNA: TGTGCCAGCAGTCTATCGAGACAAGGCGAGCAGTACTTC
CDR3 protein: CASSLSRQGEQYF

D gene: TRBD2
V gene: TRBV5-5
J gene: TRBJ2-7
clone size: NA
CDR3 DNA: TGTGCCAGCAGCCAAAGCCTAAGCGGGAGCTCCTACGAGCAGTACTTC
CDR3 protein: CASSQSLSGSSYEQYF

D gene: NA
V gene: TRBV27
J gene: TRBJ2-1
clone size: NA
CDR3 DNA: TGTGCCAGCAGCATAGGACTTCCCAGCTCCTACAATGAGCAGTTCTTC
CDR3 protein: CASSIGLPSSYNEQFF

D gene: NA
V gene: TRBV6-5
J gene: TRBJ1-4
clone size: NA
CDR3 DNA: TGTGCCAGCAGGGAGGGGGGGGCAACTAATGAAAAACTGTTTTTT
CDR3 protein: CASREGGATNEKLFF

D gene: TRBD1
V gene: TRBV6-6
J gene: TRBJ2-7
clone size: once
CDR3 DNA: TGTGCCAGCAGGCCGGACAGGAGTTCCCACGAGCAGTACTTC
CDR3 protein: CASRPDRSSHEQYF

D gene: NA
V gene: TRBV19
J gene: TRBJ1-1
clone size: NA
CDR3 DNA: TGTGCCAGTAGACAACTGGGCGGGGGCGCAAGTGTTTTCTTT
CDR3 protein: CASRQLGGGASVFF

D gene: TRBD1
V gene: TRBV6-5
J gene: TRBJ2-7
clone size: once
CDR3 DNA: TGTGCCAGCAGCCTACAGGGGAGCAGCTACGAGCAGTACTTC
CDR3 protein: CASSLQGSSYEQYF

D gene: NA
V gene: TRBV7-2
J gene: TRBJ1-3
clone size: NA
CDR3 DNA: TGTGCCAGCAGCTTAGCATGGACTGCTGGAAACACCATATATTTT
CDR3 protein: CASSLAWTAGNTIYF

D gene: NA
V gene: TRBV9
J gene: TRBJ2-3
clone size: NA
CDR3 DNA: TGTGCCAGCAGCTTCTCCGCCCGGGCAGATACGCAGTATTTT
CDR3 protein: CASSFSARADTQYF

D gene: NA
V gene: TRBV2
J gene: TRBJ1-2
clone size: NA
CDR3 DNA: TGTGCCAGCAGGTCGGAGGGAAACTATGGCTACACCTTC
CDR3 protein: CASRSEGNYGYTF